This T cell receptor (beta chain) was found in a study of vaccination effects on CD4 cells after COVID-19. Study-level information: Vaccine administered to participants consisted of two doses of either BNT162b2 or mRNA-1273.

Assay used: immunoSEQ multiplex PCR; TCRdb lists only in-frame clones, some missing. The sample yields 30,000 to 45,000 clones, about two thirds seen once. Remarks on this clone: The antigen is not known.

The ViraFEST assay expanded antigen-specific CD4+ T cells with viral peptide pools before sequencing. The authors isolated CD4+ T cells after around nine days of culture. Neither prior SARS-CoV-2 infection nor positive nucleocapsid antibodies were present in the vaccine recipients. Cultures had half their medium replaced with IL-2 medium on days 3 and 7. Germline assignment: CDR1 LGHDT and CDR2 YNNKEL (reference sequence). Deletions cut 3 bases from V and 5 bases from J, with 10 bases between. CDR3 length equals 14 residues. Findings and caveats of the study: Recruitment yielded few convalescent patients, and the study had no early post-infection timepoints. There was marked clonal contraction among infection- and vaccine-induced clones late after vaccination.

The starting material was CD4+ T cells from PBMCs cultured with SARS-CoV-2 spike peptides, obtained before COVID-19 vaccination. The receptor's source is a human donor who received a COVID-19 vaccine. The chain is built from TRBV3-1 (or the pseudogene TRBV3-2) and TRBJ2-2; D is unclear. CDR3 DNA sequence: TGTGCCAGCAGCCACCTGACCCAAACCGGGGAGCTGTTTTTT. The encoded protein is CASSHLTQTGELFF.